The rows below give T cell receptor beta chains drawn from one sample of a study of blood T cell repertoires in COVID-19. Measured with immunoSEQ multiplex PCR; TCRdb has only the in-frame clones, and not every one. The sample lists approximately 140,000 clones, roughly 88% occurring once. Sequenced material: peripheral blood. The source is a man aged 55-75 years with active or convalescent COVID-19. CDR3s leave out the opening cysteine and the closing phenylalanine or tryptophan. The order of the fields is J gene, V gene, CDR3 protein.

TRBJ1-5 | TRBV9 | ASSVGAEGPQH
TRBJ1-1 | TRBV28 | ASSFPPGGMNTEAF
TRBJ1-1 | TRBV7-9 | ASSSDREAF
TRBJ1-1 | TRBV7-2 | ASTTGGGTEAF
TRBJ2-1 | TRBV6-4 | ASSEPGQGSNEQF
TRBJ2-7 | TRBV2 | ASSVDWNEQY
TRBJ2-5 | TRBV19 | ASRKTGTQETQY
TRBJ2-3 | TRBV2 | ASVTGGRSTDTQY
TRBJ1-1 | TRBV9 | ASSVAAGSVAF
TRBJ2-4 | TRBV6-2/TRBV6-3 | ASSYPTTSGRAARAKNIQY
TRBJ2-7 | TRBV18 | ASSPREGGGQGYEQY
TRBJ1-6 | TRBV9 | ASSAQGRTGFSPLH
TRBJ1-6 | TRBV7-9 | ASSLGRHNSPLH
TRBJ2-7 | TRBV9 | ASSVGIGTGDHEQY
TRBJ2-1 | TRBV10-3 | AISEVRTGSNEQF
TRBJ2-7 | TRBV6-5 | ASSFSYEQY
TRBJ2-7 | TRBV27 | ASRRLAGEVFEQY
TRBJ2-7 | TRBV10-3 | AISEGQGGAYEQY
TRBJ2-1 | TRBV7-2 | ASSLRGPQSHNEQF
TRBJ2-7 | TRBV14 | ASSQAGQIYEQY